Here is one T cell receptor (beta chain) with its context. The data are from a study of Ad26.COV2.S vaccination and SARS-CoV-2 variants. In the study overall: Within the COV1001 Ad26.COV2.S trial arm, the donor was enrolled. Donor got 5x10^10 or 1x10^11 viral particles of Ad26.COV2.S.

This table comes from immunoSEQ multiplex PCR, and its TCRdb copy is limited to in-frame clones, with some not included. The sample contains about 680,000 clones, roughly 90% of which appear only once. Specified treatment: over 15 received Ad26.COV2.S at low or high dose, single or two shots; 5 received placebo; per-sample allocation not given. After the first vaccine or placebo injection, samples were drawn on day 63. Vaccination used an Ad26 vector expressing Wuhan-strain SARS-CoV-2 spike. This CDR3 region has 13 residues. Trimming left V 9 bases short and J 8 bases short, with 13 bases between. Germline-derived CDR1 and CDR2 are KGHDR and SFDVKD.

The source was peripheral blood, collected in a trial of Ad26.COV2.S vaccine versus placebo. The V gene is TRBV24-1, the J gene TRBJ1-6; TRBD1 is a possible D gene (5 bases). The sequence derives from a person aged 18 to 59 who received the Ad26.COV2.S COVID-19 vaccine or a placebo. The CDR3 spells CATLRWGDSPLHF. The CDR3, as DNA: TGTGCCACCCTCAGGTGGGGGGATTCACCCCTCCACTTT.